Listed below are T cell receptor beta chains from one sample, sequenced in a study of T cell changes during pregnancy in multiple sclerosis. Libraries were prepared by immunoSEQ multiplex PCR; TCRdb keeps only in-frame clonotypes and omits some of them. Seen here are under 100,000 clones, 94% observed once, and the top ten hold roughly 2.5%. Sequencing used peripheral blood, obtained in the third trimester of pregnancy. The source of these receptors is a female donor with multiple sclerosis, enrolled in a pregnancy study. Each CDR3 is given with its conserved first and last residue. A D gene is named only where the DNA matches it firmly. Clone sizes are given selectively: once, few, many, or a class where the clone is expanded.

clone size	V gene	J gene	D gene	CDR3 protein	CDR3 DNA
NA	TRBV27	TRBJ1-6	NA	CASSVITGLAYSPLHF	TGTGCCAGCAGTGTAATCACGGGGTTGGCATATTCACCCCTCCACTTT
NA	TRBV7-6	TRBJ1-1	NA	CASSSRPNTEAFF	TGTGCCAGCAGCTCCCGTCCGAACACTGAAGCTTTCTTT
NA	TRBV27	TRBJ2-1	TRBD1	CASSLYRGDEQFF	TGTGCCAGCAGTTTATACAGGGGGGATGAGCAGTTCTTC
NA	TRBV11-2	TRBJ1-6	NA	CASTQISNSPLHF	TGTGCCAGCACCCAGATCTCTAATTCACCCCTCCACTTT
NA	TRBV29-1	TRBJ2-2	NA	CSVEFGLRTGELFF	TGCAGCGTTGAATTCGGACTTCGCACCGGGGAGCTGTTTTTT
once	TRBV7-9	TRBJ2-1	NA	CASSLAGGGMNNEQFF	TGTGCCAGCAGCTTGGCCGGTGGGGGCATGAACAATGAGCAGTTCTTC
NA	TRBV5-1	TRBJ2-4	TRBD1	CASSPDEETGGFGAKNIQYF	TGCGCCAGCAGCCCGGACGAAGAGACAGGGGGCTTTGGGGCCAAAAACATTCAGTACTTC
NA	TRBV30	TRBJ1-5	TRBD1	CAWSLDRDQPQHF	TGTGCCTGGAGCCTGGACAGGGATCAGCCCCAGCATTTT
NA	TRBV5-4	TRBJ1-2	TRBD1	CASSSGGGKDYGYTF	TGTGCCAGCAGCTCAGGAGGGGGCAAAGACTATGGCTACACCTTC
NA	TRBV7-9	TRBJ2-1	TRBD1	CASSFGRQGWINEQFF	TGTGCCAGCAGCTTTGGGCGACAGGGGTGGATCAATGAGCAGTTCTTC
NA	TRBV18	TRBJ1-5	TRBD1	CASSSGQDSNQPQHF	TGTGCCAGCTCCTCGGGACAGGATAGCAATCAGCCCCAGCATTTT
NA	TRBV29-1	TRBJ2-3	TRBD1	CSGQGEGTDTQYF	TGCAGCGGACAGGGAGAGGGCACAGATACGCAGTATTTT
NA	TRBV9	TRBJ1-2	TRBD1	CASSVGTGGGLYGYTF	TGTGCCAGCAGCGTTGGGACAGGGGGGGGATTGTATGGCTACACCTTC
NA	TRBV6-5	TRBJ1-1	TRBD1	CASRGTGPNTEAFF	TGTGCCAGCAGGGGGACAGGGCCGAACACTGAAGCTTTCTTT
NA	TRBV29-1	TRBJ2-7	NA	CSVMAGTYEQYF	TGCAGCGTTATGGCAGGGACCTACGAGCAGTACTTC
NA	TRBV7-9	TRBJ2-3	TRBD2	CASSSGGSTDTQYF	TGTGCCAGCAGCTCCGGGGGGTCCACAGATACGCAGTATTTT
NA	TRBV5-1	TRBJ2-3	TRBD2	CASSPGLAGVDTQYF	TGCGCCAGCAGCCCTGGACTAGCGGGAGTAGATACGCAGTATTTT
NA	TRBV5-1	TRBJ2-2	NA	CASSTGQNTGELFF	TGCGCCAGCAGCACAGGACAGAACACCGGGGAGCTGTTTTTT
NA	TRBV2	TRBJ2-7	NA	CASSEVGEQYF	TGTGCCAGCAGTGAAGTCGGCGAGCAGTACTTC
NA	TRBV5-6	TRBJ2-1	NA	CASSLQGPPQYNEQFF	TGTGCCAGCAGCCTCCAGGGGCCCCCCCAATACAATGAGCAGTTCTTC
NA	TRBV7-8	TRBJ1-2	TRBD1	CASSQDRGYGYTF	TGTGCCAGCAGCCAGGACAGGGGGTATGGCTACACCTTC
NA	TRBV7-9	TRBJ1-6	NA	CASSYGHTNSPLHF	TGTGCCAGCAGCTATGGACATACTAATTCACCCCTCCACTTT
NA	TRBV6-5	TRBJ2-3	NA	CASSYGQSSTDTQYF	TGTGCCAGCAGTTACGGACAGTCTAGCACAGATACGCAGTATTTT
NA	TRBV18	TRBJ2-3	TRBD2	CASSPRRGGDTQYF	TGTGCCAGCTCACCAAGACGGGGGGGAGATACGCAGTATTTT
NA	TRBV25-1	TRBJ1-3	NA	CASSESRQARFGNTIYF	TGTGCCAGCAGTGAATCTAGACAGGCACGCTTTGGAAACACCATATATTTT
NA	TRBV11-3	TRBJ2-7	TRBD1	CASSLIGQGAKGGEQYF	TGTGCCAGCAGCTTAATTGGACAGGGGGCAAAAGGGGGCGAGCAGTACTTC
NA	TRBV5-6	TRBJ1-6	NA	CASSLGIYRDSPLHF	TGTGCCAGCAGCTTGGGGATATACAGGGATTCACCCCTCCACTTT
NA	TRBV25-1	TRBJ1-2	NA	CASSEYQDIGGYTF	TGTGCCAGCAGTGAATACCAGGACATCGGAGGCTACACCTTC
NA	TRBV4-2	TRBJ1-1	NA	CASSQEEVNTEAFF	TGTGCCAGCAGCCAAGAAGAGGTGAACACTGAAGCTTTCTTT